These 16 T cell receptor beta chains were sequenced from one sample in a study of blood T cell repertoires in COVID-19. Using immunoSEQ multiplex PCR, the repertoire was profiled, and TCRdb retains in-frame clones only, with some absent. This repertoire shows around 30,000 clones, 65% to 90% found once; its top ten account for 15% to 20%. Sequencing input: peripheral blood. Source of these receptors: a woman aged 55 to 70 with active COVID-19.

This chain connects TRBV7-8 to TRBJ2-2, with TRBD1 matching 10 bases. The V segment lost 5 bases and the J segment 4 bases; nucleotides outside the gene matches: 4. This CDR3 spans 15 amino acids. Germline loops: CDR1 SGHVS, CDR2 FQNEAQ. CDR3 in amino acids: CASSPRQGATGELFF. CDR3 nucleotide sequence: TGTGCCAGCAGCCCCCGACAGGGGGCCACCGGGGAGCTGTTTTTT.

The V call is TRBV9, the J call TRBJ2-2; weak D call: TRBD2 (6 bases). Trimming stripped 4 bases from V and 7 bases from J, with 17 bases between. The CDR3 spans 15 residues. Germline V gene lookup returns CDR1 SGDLS and CDR2 YYNGEE. The CDR3 sequence: CASSPEGLLIGELFF. CDR3 in DNA: TGTGCCAGCAGCCCAGAGGGACTTTTGATCGGGGAGCTGTTTTTT. The full variable domain, with the rest looked up from reference TRBV9 and TRBJ2-2, is DSGVTQTPKHLITATGQRVTLRCSPRSGDLSVYWYQQSLDQGLQFLIQYYNGEERAKGNILERFSAQQFPDLHSELNLSSLELGDSALYFCASSPEGLLIGELFFGEGSRLTVL.

This rearrangement joins TRBV9 to TRBJ1-4, with 11 nucleotides matching TRBD1. Unmatched junction bases numbered 1, after V lost 2 bases and J lost 7 bases. Germline-derived CDR1 and CDR2 are SGDLS and YYNGEE. CDR3 size: 14 residues. In DNA form, the CDR3 reads TGTGCCAGCAGCGTCGGACAGGGGGCTGAAAAACTGTTTTTT. This encodes CASSVGQGAEKLFF.

The rearrangement joins TRBV7-3 to TRBJ2-7; TRBD2 agrees at 7 bases. The CDR3 contains 12 residues. Germline trimming cut 5 bases from V and 5 bases from J; bases unmatched to any gene: 3. In germline, CDR1 is SGHTA, CDR2 FQGTGA. Here the CDR3 DNA reads TGTGCCAGCAGCCGAACTAGCGACGAGCAGTACTTC. Encoded protein: CASSRTSDEQYF.

The DNA for the CDR3 is TGTGCCTGGAGTGGGAATAGCGATTCCTACGAGCAGTACTTC. As protein: CAWSGNSDSYEQYF. The V and J genes are TRBV30 and TRBJ2-7; D is possibly TRBD2 (5 bases). This CDR3 region has 14 residues. V lost 1 base, J lost 1 base, and 11 bases lay in between. The germline V gene encodes CDR1 GTSNPN and CDR2 SVGIG (reference sequence). Based on the CDR3 plus reference TRBV30 and TRBJ2-7, the full variable domain is SQTIHQWPATLVQPVGSPLSLECTVEGTSNPNLYWYRQAAGRGLQLLFYSVGIGQISSEVPQNLSASRPQDRQFILSSKKLLLSDSGFYLCAWSGNSDSYEQYFGPGTRLTVT.

The chain recombines TRBV2 with TRBJ2-7, with D maybe TRBD1 (6 bases). The germline V gene encodes CDR1 SNHLY and CDR2 FYNNEI. V was trimmed by 7 bases and J by 2 bases, leaving 18 bases between them. The CDR3 length is 15 residues. The chain's CDR3 is CASNSGDGHTYEQYF. DNA of the CDR3: TGTGCCAGCAACTCAGGGGACGGCCATACCTACGAGCAGTACTTC.

V usage is TRBV14 and J usage is TRBJ1-1; TRBD1 is a possible D gene (5 bases). This CDR3 contains 14 residues. Looked up from germline, CDR1 is SGHDN and CDR2 is FVKESK. V lost 0 bases to trimming and J lost 3 bases, with 8 bases between them. This CDR3 is CASSQDRVYTEAFF. CDR3 nucleotide sequence: TGTGCCAGCAGCCAAGACAGGGTGTACACTGAAGCTTTCTTT.

The chain is built from TRBV19 and TRBJ2-1; 9 bases align to TRBD2. Trimming cost V 9 bases and J 5 bases; bases outside gene matches: 5. The CDR3 extends over 13 amino acids. Germline V CDR1 and CDR2: LNHDA, SQIVND (reference sequence). CDR3 in DNA: TGTGCCAGCCGACTAGCGGTCAACAATGAGCAGTTCTTC. Amino acids: CASRLAVNNEQFF.

The V gene is TRBV3-1 (or the pseudogene TRBV3-2), the J gene TRBJ1-3, with a weak D call TRBD1 (5 bases). Trimming left V 0 bases short and J 2 bases short, with 8 bases between. The germline CDR1 and CDR2 sequences are LGHDT and YNNKEL (reference sequence). The CDR3 contains 15 residues. CDR3 in DNA: TGTGCCAGCAGCCAAGAGTCCAGGGCTGGAAACACCATATATTTT. Translating gives CASSQESRAGNTIYF.

The chain carries TRBV7-9 and TRBJ2-3, with D possibly TRBD1 on 5 matching bases. CDR1 SEHNR and CDR2 FQNEAQ come from the germline V gene (reference sequence). Trimming took 2 bases from V and 3 from J, leaving 12 bases between them. The CDR3 extends over 15 amino acids. Here the CDR3 DNA reads TGTGCCAGCAGCTTACTTGCAGGGCTGACAGATACGCAGTATTTT. Protein: CASSLLAGLTDTQYF.

The rearrangement uses TRBV19 and TRBJ1-5; D uncertain. Trimming took off 6 bases at V and 1 base at J, with 16 bases between the two ends. CDR1 LNHDA and CDR2 SQIVND come from the germline V gene (reference sequence). This CDR3 spans 16 amino acids. DNA for the CDR3: TGTGCCAGTAGACGGGGAGACACCAACAGCAATCAGCCCCAGCATTTT. Its protein is CASRRGDTNSNQPQHF.

V is TRBV11-2 and J is TRBJ1-3; D uncertain. The germline gives CDR1 SGHAT, CDR2 FQNNGV. Trimming left V 4 bases short and J 3 bases short, with 13 bases between. This CDR3 has 15 residues. The CDR3 nucleotides are TGTGCCAGCAGCTCCCAGAGCGCGAGTGGAAACACCATATATTTT. Translation gives CASSSQSASGNTIYF.

V is TRBV5-1 and J is TRBJ2-1, with 7 nucleotides matching TRBD1. This CDR3 is 15 amino acids long. The junction had 12 bases not matched to a gene; V was cut back by 5 bases and J by 7 bases. CDR1 and CDR2 from the germline V gene are SGHRS and YFSETQ. CDR3 amino acids: CASRTTGQIGNEQFF. The CDR3, as DNA: TGCGCCAGCAGGACGACAGGGCAGATCGGTAATGAGCAGTTCTTC.

CDR3 DNA sequence: TGTGCCAGCAGTCCTACGGACAGTCACAATGAGCAGTTCTTC. Translating it yields CASSPTDSHNEQFF. J is TRBJ2-1 and V is TRBV2; a possible D gene is TRBD1 (6 bases). Per the germline V gene, CDR1 is SNHLY and CDR2 is FYNNEI. CDR3 length: 14 residues. Trimming took off 5 bases at V and 5 bases at J, with 13 bases between the two ends.

The V and J genes are TRBV10-1 and TRBJ2-3; tentative D call: TRBD2 (5 bases). The V gene lost 3 bases and the J gene lost 1 base, with 11 bases spanning the gap. The CDR3 spans 15 residues. In germline, CDR1 is WNHNN, CDR2 SYGVQD (reference sequence). This CDR3 reads CASSDGRTRTDTQYF. CDR3 bases: TGCGCCAGCAGTGACGGCAGGACTCGCACAGATACGCAGTATTTT.

J is TRBJ2-2 and V is TRBV7-3; 8 bases match TRBD1. This CDR3 has 15 amino acids. Germline lookup yields CDR1 SGHTA and CDR2 FQGTGA. Germline trimming cut 4 bases from V and 7 bases from J; bases unmatched to any gene: 8. The CDR3 DNA follows: TGTGCCAGCAGCTCCGGGACAGGCGTTGTCGGGGAGCTGTTTTTT. It specifies CASSSGTGVVGELFF.